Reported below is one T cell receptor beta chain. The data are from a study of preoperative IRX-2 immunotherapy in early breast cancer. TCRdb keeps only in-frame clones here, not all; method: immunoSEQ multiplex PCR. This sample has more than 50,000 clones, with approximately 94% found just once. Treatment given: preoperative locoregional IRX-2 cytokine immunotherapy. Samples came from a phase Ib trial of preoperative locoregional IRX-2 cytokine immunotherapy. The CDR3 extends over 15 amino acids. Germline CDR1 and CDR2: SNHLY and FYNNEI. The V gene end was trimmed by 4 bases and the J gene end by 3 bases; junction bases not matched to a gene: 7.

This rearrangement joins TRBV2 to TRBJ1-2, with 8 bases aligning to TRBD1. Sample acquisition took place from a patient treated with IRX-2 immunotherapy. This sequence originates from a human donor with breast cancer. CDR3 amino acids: CASSGGQGGDYGYTF. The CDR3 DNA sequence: TGTGCCAGCAGTGGTGGACAGGGCGGCGACTATGGCTACACCTTC.